These 32 T cell receptor beta chains were all obtained from the same sample, sequenced in a study of cytomegalovirus exposure and HLA in healthy donors. Vbeta (60) and Jbeta (13) primers were used in the PCR. Libraries were prepared by immunoSEQ multiplex PCR; TCRdb keeps only in-frame clonotypes and omits some of them. The sample contains about 130,000 clones, roughly 70% of which appear only once. The specimen was PBMCs. The source of these receptors is a man aged 18 to 35 in good health and CMV-seropositive.

V gene TRBV6-4 combines with J gene TRBJ2-2; TRBD1 matches at 9 bases. Trimming removed 0 bases from V and 4 bases from J; junction bases left unmatched: 0. The CDR3 extends over 15 amino acids. The germline gives CDR1 MRHNA, CDR2 SNTAGT. The chain's CDR3 is CASSDSTGGTGELFF. The CDR3 bases are TGTGCCAGCAGTGACTCGACAGGGGGCACCGGGGAGCTGTTTTTT.

This chain uses TRBV5-4 with TRBJ2-1, with D tentatively TRBD1 (5 bases). CDR1 and CDR2 from the germline V gene are SGHNT and YYREEE (reference sequence). This CDR3 contains 15 residues. V gave up 0 bases and J gave up 3 bases, with 10 bases separating them. CDR3 bases: TGTGCCAGCAGCTTGGGACAGCCCAACTACAATGAGCAGTTCTTC. Translated, it gives CASSLGQPNYNEQFF.

This clone has more than one count but fewer than ten. CDR3 sequence: CASSLGGPYNEQFF. Written as DNA, the CDR3 is TGTGCCAGCAGTCTGGGGGGGCCTTACAATGAGCAGTTCTTC. The chain links TRBV28 to TRBJ2-1, with D possibly matching TRBD2 (7 bases). Germline V CDR1 and CDR2: MDHEN, SYDVKM. The CDR3 consists of 14 residues. V was cut by 5 bases and J by 4 bases, with 12 bases left in between.

The chain couples TRBV6-5 to TRBJ2-1; 7 bases are a match to TRBD2. The J segment lost 3 bases and the V segment lost 5 bases, leaving 7 bases of the junction unmatched. The CDR3 sequence is 15 residues long. Germline V CDR1 and CDR2: MNHEY, SVGAGI. The CDR3 loop is CASSLGTKLYNEQFF. The CDR3 DNA reads TGTGCCAGCAGTCTGGGGACTAAACTCTACAATGAGCAGTTCTTC.

This clone was picked up a small number of times. The chain joins TRBV4-3 to TRBJ2-7; maybe TRBD1 (6 bases). Germline CDR1 is LGHNA and CDR2 is YSLEER. The CDR3 runs to 20 residues. Trimming stripped 0 bases from V and 0 bases from J, with 24 bases between. CDR3: CASSQDLPSHLDRYSYEQYF. DNA of the CDR3: TGCGCCAGCAGCCAAGATCTCCCCTCCCATTTAGACAGGTACTCCTACGAGCAGTACTTC.

This chain links TRBV27 with TRBJ1-2; 9 positions match TRBD1. The length of the CDR3 is 14 residues. V gave up 3 bases and J gave up 2 bases; unmatched junction bases: 1. Germline V gene lookup returns CDR1 MNHEY and CDR2 SMNVEV (reference sequence). The CDR3: CASSFGQGNYGYTF. The CDR3 DNA reads TGTGCCAGCAGTTTCGGACAGGGGAACTATGGCTACACCTTC.

Turning to this clone: One end of the junction varies from germline; a read error may be responsible. V usage is TRBV7-7 and J usage is TRBJ2-7; a possible D gene is TRBD2 (6 bases). This CDR3 region has 14 residues. Germline CDR1 SSHAT, CDR2 FNYEAQ (reference sequence). CDR3 sequence (DNA): TGTGCTAGCAGCTTAAAGCGGCGGGACTACGAGCAGTACTTC. It translates to CASSLKRRDYEQYF.

This rearrangement joins TRBV6-4 to TRBJ2-3; D perhaps matches TRBD1 (7 bases). Trimming stripped 0 bases from V and 4 bases from J, with 14 bases between. This CDR3 spans 16 amino acids. Germline V gene data show CDR1 as MRHNA and CDR2 as SNTAGT. CDR3 nucleotide sequence: TGTGCCAGCAGTGACTCTGCGGCAGGGGGGTCAGATACGCAGTATTTT. It is translated as CASSDSAAGGSDTQYF.

The chain combines TRBV14 with TRBJ2-7; weak D call: TRBD1 (5 bases). The germline V gene has CDR1 SGHDN and CDR2 FVKESK. The CDR3 length is 13 residues. Trimming removed 5 bases at V and 3 bases at J, with 11 bases between. The CDR3 loop is CASSADRSYEQYF. DNA of the CDR3: TGTGCCAGCAGCGCCGACAGAAGCTACGAGCAGTACTTC.

The chain joins TRBV6-6 to TRBJ2-7; D ambiguous. This CDR3 spans 12 amino acids. CDR1 is MNHNY, CDR2 SVGAGI, per germline (reference sequence). V was clipped by 5 bases and J by 2 bases, with 7 bases between them. This CDR3 is CASSQDTYEQYF. The CDR3 region has the DNA TGTGCCAGCAGTCAAGACACCTACGAGCAGTACTTC.

The CDR3 region has the DNA TGCGCCAGCAGCCAGGCCATCGGGGGGACTGAAGCTTTCTTT. Amino acid sequence: CASSQAIGGTEAFF. The rearrangement uses TRBV4-3 and TRBJ1-1, with D perhaps TRBD1 (5 bases). Germline V gene sequence: CDR1 LGHNA, CDR2 YSLEER. This CDR3 spans 14 amino acids. Trimming left V 3 bases short and J 5 bases short, with 13 bases between.

The rearrangement uses TRBV15 and TRBJ1-2; D not certain. Germline CDR1 and CDR2: LNHNV and YYDKDF (reference sequence). V lost 5 bases to trimming and J lost 1 base, with 14 bases between them. The CDR3 is 15 residues long. The CDR3 loop reads CATSGGLGLNYGYTF. CDR3 DNA sequence: TGTGCCACCAGCGGTGGGTTGGGCCTTAACTATGGCTACACCTTC.

This chain connects TRBV13 to TRBJ2-1; perhaps TRBD2 as D (5 bases). The germline V gene has CDR1 PRHDT and CDR2 FYEKMQ (reference sequence). The germline V and J ends were trimmed by 2 bases and 8 bases, with 13 bases remaining between them. CDR3 length equals 14 residues. The CDR3, as DNA: TGTGCCAGCAGCTTAACTCGGGGTAAGGATGAGCAGTTCTTC. Translation: CASSLTRGKDEQFF.

The chain combines TRBV5-6 with TRBJ2-3, with D uncertain. The CDR3 has 12 amino acids. Germline V gene lookup returns CDR1 SGHDT and CDR2 YYEEEE. V lost 4 bases and J 5 bases, leaving 8 bases between the germline ends. The CDR3 DNA reads as TGTGCCAGCAGCCCCGGCGGAGATACGCAGTATTTT. This codes for CASSPGGDTQYF.

The chain links TRBV5-6 to TRBJ2-5; no definite D call. The CDR3 totals 15 residues. Trimming left V 0 bases short and J 2 bases short, with 11 bases between. Germline CDR1 SGHDT, CDR2 YYEEEE. The CDR3 reads CASSLEYWRQETQYF. The CDR3 DNA reads as TGTGCCAGCAGCTTGGAGTACTGGAGACAAGAGACCCAGTACTTC.

In DNA, the CDR3 is TGCGCCAGCAGCTTGGTGACTGCTACTTATGAGCAGTTCTTC. The encoded protein is CASSLVTATYEQFF. The chain uses TRBV5-1 and TRBJ2-1; D not certain. Germline values: CDR1 SGHRS, CDR2 YFSETQ. The CDR3 extends over 14 amino acids. V shed 0 bases and J shed 8 bases, with 12 bases lying between them.

The sample holds a few counts of this clone. The chain carries TRBV28 and TRBJ1-1, with TRBD1 identical over 9 bases. Germline V CDR1 and CDR2: MDHEN, SYDVKM. The CDR3 totals 14 residues. Unmatched junction bases numbered 15, after V lost 8 bases and J lost 11 bases. CDR3 sequence (DNA): TGTGCCAGCGGCCTACACAGGGGGCGTACCTTGGCTTTCTTT. Residues: CASGLHRGRTLAFF.

The J gene is TRBJ2-5, the V gene TRBV9; the match to TRBD2 covers 9 bases. Germline assignment: CDR1 SGDLS and CDR2 YYNGEE. The CDR3 runs 14 residues. V gave up 4 bases and J gave up 5 bases; unmatched junction bases: 6. CDR3 DNA: TGTGCCAGCAGCCTGGGACTAGCCTCGGAGACCCAGTACTTC. The encoded protein is CASSLGLASETQYF.

The chain recombines TRBV9 with TRBJ1-4; possible D gene TRBD1, 6 bases. The V gene's germline CDR1 is SGDLS and CDR2 YYNGEE. V lost 0 bases, J lost 3 bases, and 9 bases lay in between. The length of the CDR3 is 15 residues. The CDR3 nucleotides read TGTGCCAGCAGCGTAGGGACAGTACCTAATGAAAAACTGTTTTTT. Translation gives CASSVGTVPNEKLFF.

The rearrangement joins TRBV11-3 to TRBJ2-1; D gene uncertain. Germline-derived CDR1 and CDR2 are SGHNT and YENEEA. The ends were cut back, 2 bases at V and 6 bases at J, with 14 bases in the middle. The CDR3 extends over 15 amino acids. The CDR3 here is CASSLRQALGNEQFF. The CDR3 nucleotides are TGTGCCAGCAGCTTAAGGCAGGCTCTGGGCAATGAGCAGTTCTTC.

The chain recombines TRBV7-8 with TRBJ1-6; possible D gene TRBD1, 5 bases. Germline loops: CDR1 SGHVS, CDR2 FQNEAQ. Trimming pared 2 bases from V and 6 bases from J, leaving 8 bases between. The CDR3 contains 14 residues. The CDR3 coding sequence is TGTGCCAGCAGCTTATCCCAGGGTAATTCACCCCTCCACTTT. This sequence encodes CASSLSQGNSPLHF.

The rearrangement uses TRBV6-1 and TRBJ1-2; D gene unclear. The CDR3 contains 11 residues. Germline V gene lookup returns CDR1 MNHNS and CDR2 SASEGT. Between the trimmed V and J ends, which lost 10 bases and 4 bases, there was a span of 10 bases. The chain's CDR3 is CATPGVYGYTF. CDR3 sequence (DNA): TGTGCCACCCCCGGGGTCTATGGCTACACCTTC.

The chain recombines TRBV27 with TRBJ2-7; 9 nucleotides agree with TRBD2. This CDR3 has 14 amino acids. V was clipped by 8 bases and J by 6 bases; unmatched bases: 11. Germline assignment: CDR1 MNHEY and CDR2 SMNVEV (reference sequence). Here the CDR3 reads CASRLSGGPREQYF. CDR3 sequence (DNA): TGTGCCAGCCGCCTTAGCGGGGGCCCCCGCGAGCAGTACTTC.

The rearrangement uses TRBV9 and TRBJ2-2; tentatively, D is TRBD1 (5 bases). CDR1 SGDLS and CDR2 YYNGEE come from the germline V gene. CDR3 length: 13 amino acids. V lost 9 bases, J lost 7 bases, and 16 bases lay in between. The CDR3 protein is CATTRVTGGELFF. CDR3 bases: TGTGCCACCACCAGGGTAACGGGCGGGGAGCTGTTTTTT.

Concerning this clone: One end of the junction varies from germline; a read error may be responsible. The V and J genes are TRBV7-7 and TRBJ2-1, with a weak D call TRBD2 (6 bases). The CDR3 is 15 residues long. The germline V gene encodes CDR1 SSHAT and CDR2 FNYEAQ (reference sequence). CDR3: CASSLNHGGMGEQFF. The CDR3 nucleotides are TGTGCTAGCAGCCTAAATCATGGCGGGATGGGTGAGCAGTTCTTC.

This sequence joins TRBV27 and TRBJ1-1; TRBD1 aligns across 9 bases. CDR1 is MNHEY, CDR2 SMNVEV, per germline (reference sequence). V was clipped by 3 bases and J by 6 bases; unmatched bases: 20. The CDR3 extends over 19 amino acids. The CDR3 is CASSLSSPGTGFGIAEAFF. CDR3 sequence (DNA): TGTGCCAGCAGTTTGTCCTCTCCCGGGACAGGGTTTGGGATCGCTGAAGCTTTCTTT.

The rearrangement links TRBV4-2 to TRBJ2-1, with a possible D match to TRBD2 (5 bases). Germline V CDR1 and CDR2: LGHNA, YNFKEQ. Trimming cost V 0 bases and J 7 bases, with 10 bases left between them. This CDR3 comprises 14 residues. CDR3 DNA: TGTGCCAGCAGCCAAGAGTTGTTAGCGAATGAGCAGTTCTTC. Its protein product is CASSQELLANEQFF.

The chain links TRBV29-1 to TRBJ1-6; 10 bases agree with TRBD1. The CDR3 runs 14 residues. Germline loops: CDR1 SQVTM, CDR2 ANQGSEA. The junction had 10 bases not matched to a gene; V was cut back by 7 bases and J by 10 bases. The CDR3 bases are TGCAGCGCCCGGACAGGGGGACTACACTCACCCCTCCACTTT. Its translation: CSARTGGLHSPLHF.

This chain links TRBV5-1 with TRBJ2-5; possible D gene TRBD1, 5 bases. In germline, CDR1 is SGHRS, CDR2 YFSETQ. With 3 bases removed from V and 3 bases from J, the gap between germline ends came to 18 bases. CDR3 size: 16 residues. Here the CDR3 reads CASSSSKTPGKETQYF. DNA for the CDR3: TGCGCCAGCAGCTCCTCCAAAACTCCAGGGAAAGAGACCCAGTACTTC.

The chain combines TRBV4-2 with TRBJ2-5, with D possibly matching TRBD1 (6 bases). The CDR3 has 15 amino acids. The germline V gene has CDR1 LGHNA and CDR2 YNFKEQ. V shed 4 bases and J shed 0 bases, with 12 bases lying between them. This CDR3 reads CASSPGWTDQETQYF. In DNA, the CDR3 is TGTGCCAGCAGCCCAGGATGGACAGACCAAGAGACCCAGTACTTC.

The J gene is TRBJ2-2, the V gene TRBV6-5; possibly TRBD1 for D (6 bases). The CDR3 has 15 amino acids. V was trimmed by 2 bases and J by 4 bases, leaving 11 bases between them. CDR1 and CDR2 from the germline V gene are MNHEY and SVGAGI. The DNA for the CDR3 is TGTGCCAGCAGTTACCCAGGGGTCCCCACCGGGGAGCTGTTTTTT. Translated: CASSYPGVPTGELFF.

This rearrangement joins TRBV28 to TRBJ1-5, with 7 nucleotides matching TRBD1. There are 16 residues in the CDR3. The J segment lost 1 base and the V segment lost 3 bases, leaving 6 bases of the junction unmatched. CDR1 and CDR2 (germline): MDHEN, SYDVKM. The CDR3 reads CASSFLDRVSNQPQHF. DNA for the CDR3: TGTGCCAGCAGTTTCCTAGACAGGGTAAGCAATCAGCCCCAGCATTTT.